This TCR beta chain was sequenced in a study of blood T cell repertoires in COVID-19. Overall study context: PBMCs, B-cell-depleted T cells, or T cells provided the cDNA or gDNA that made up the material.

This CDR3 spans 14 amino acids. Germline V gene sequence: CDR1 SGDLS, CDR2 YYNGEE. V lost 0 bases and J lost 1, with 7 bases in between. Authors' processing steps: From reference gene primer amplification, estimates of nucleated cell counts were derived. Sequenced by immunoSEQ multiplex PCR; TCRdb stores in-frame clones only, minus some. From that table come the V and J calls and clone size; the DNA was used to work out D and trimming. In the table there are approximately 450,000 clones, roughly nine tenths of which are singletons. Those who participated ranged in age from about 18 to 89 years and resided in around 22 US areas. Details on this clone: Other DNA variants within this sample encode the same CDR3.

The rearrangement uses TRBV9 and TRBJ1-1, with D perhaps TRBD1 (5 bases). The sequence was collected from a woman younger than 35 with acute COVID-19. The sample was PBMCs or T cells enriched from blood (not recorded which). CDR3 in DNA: TGTGCCAGCAGCGTAGGACAGAAGAACACTGAAGCTTTCTTT. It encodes CASSVGQKNTEAFF.